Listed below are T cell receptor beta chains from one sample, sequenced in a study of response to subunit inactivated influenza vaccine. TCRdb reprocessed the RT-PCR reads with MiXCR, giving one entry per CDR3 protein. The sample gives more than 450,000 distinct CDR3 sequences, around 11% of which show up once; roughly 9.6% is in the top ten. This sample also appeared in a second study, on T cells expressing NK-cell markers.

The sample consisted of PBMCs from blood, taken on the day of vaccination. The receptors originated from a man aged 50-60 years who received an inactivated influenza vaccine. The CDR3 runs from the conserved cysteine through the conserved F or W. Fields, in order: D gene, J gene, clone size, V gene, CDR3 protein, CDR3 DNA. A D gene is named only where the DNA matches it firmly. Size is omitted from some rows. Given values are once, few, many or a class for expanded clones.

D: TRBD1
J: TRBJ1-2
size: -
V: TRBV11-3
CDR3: CASSFGTGEGYTF
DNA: TGTGCCAGCAGCTTCGGGACAGGGGAAGGCTACACCTTC

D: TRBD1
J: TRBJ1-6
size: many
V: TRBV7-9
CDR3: CASSSLTGWTYNSPLHF
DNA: TGTGCCAGCAGCTCGCTGACAGGGTGGACCTATAATTCACCCCTCCACTTT

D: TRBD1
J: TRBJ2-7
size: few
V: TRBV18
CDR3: CASSRRGSPYEQYF
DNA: TGTGCCAGCTCACGCAGGGGGTCCCCCTACGAGCAGTACTTC

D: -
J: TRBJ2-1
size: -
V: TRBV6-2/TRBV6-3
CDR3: CASGGPPNEQFF
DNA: TGTGCCAGCGGCGGGCCCCCCAATGAGCAGTTCTTC

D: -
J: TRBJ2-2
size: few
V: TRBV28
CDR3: CASSFLVTGELFF
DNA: TGTGCCAGCAGTTTCCTAGTCACCGGGGAGCTGTTTTTT

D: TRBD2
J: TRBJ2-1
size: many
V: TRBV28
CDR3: CASSFVAGGSYNEQFF
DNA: TGTGCCAGCAGTTTCGTAGCGGGAGGGTCCTACAATGAGCAGTTCTTC

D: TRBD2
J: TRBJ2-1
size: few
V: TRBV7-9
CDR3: CASSSPLAGSYNEQFF
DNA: TGTGCCAGCAGCTCCCCCTTAGCGGGCTCCTACAATGAGCAGTTCTTC

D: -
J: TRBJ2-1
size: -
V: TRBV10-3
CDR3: CAISGQGYEQFF
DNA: TGTGCCATCAGTGGGCAGGGCTATGAGCAGTTCTTC

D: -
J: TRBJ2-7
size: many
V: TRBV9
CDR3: CASSPAQETYEQYF
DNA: TGTGCCAGCAGCCCCGCTCAGGAGACCTACGAGCAGTACTTC

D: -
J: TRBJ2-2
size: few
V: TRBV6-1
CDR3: CASRPPKGPGELFF
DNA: TGTGCCAGCAGGCCCCCAAAGGGGCCCGGGGAGCTGTTTTTT

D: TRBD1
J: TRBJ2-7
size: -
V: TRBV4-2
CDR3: CASSPRQGGSYEQYF
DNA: TGTGCCAGCAGCCCGAGACAGGGGGGCTCCTACGAGCAGTACTTC

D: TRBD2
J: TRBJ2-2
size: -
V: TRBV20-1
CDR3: CSARLAGTTGELFF
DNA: TGCAGTGCAAGACTAGCGGGGACCACCGGGGAGCTGTTTTTT

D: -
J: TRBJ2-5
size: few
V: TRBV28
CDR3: CASSSRDVFIQETQYF
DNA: TGTGCCAGCAGTTCCCGGGACGTCTTTATTCAAGAGACCCAGTACTTC

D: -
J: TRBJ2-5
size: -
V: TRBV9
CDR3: CASSVEAGRQETQYF
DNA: TGTGCCAGCAGCGTAGAGGCTGGCAGGCAAGAGACCCAGTACTTC

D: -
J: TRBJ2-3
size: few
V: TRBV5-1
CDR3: CASSLVRHTDTQYF
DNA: TGCGCCAGCAGCTTGGTCAGACACACAGATACGCAGTATTTT

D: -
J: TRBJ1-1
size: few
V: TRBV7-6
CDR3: CASSTDRRGNTEAFF
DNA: TGTGCCAGCAGCACGGACCGGCGGGGGAACACTGAAGCTTTCTTT

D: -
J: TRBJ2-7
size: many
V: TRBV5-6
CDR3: CASSTGPGFPQYF
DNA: TGTGCCAGCAGCACCGGTCCCGGATTCCCGCAGTACTTC

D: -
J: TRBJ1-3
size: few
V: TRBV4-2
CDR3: CASSQEEQSSGNTIYF
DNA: TGTGCCAGCAGCCAAGAAGAACAGAGCTCTGGAAACACCATATATTTT

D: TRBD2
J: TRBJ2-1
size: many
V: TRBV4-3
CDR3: CASSRATSGSKDEQFF
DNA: TGCGCCAGCAGCCGGGCCACTAGCGGGAGTAAGGATGAGCAGTTCTTC

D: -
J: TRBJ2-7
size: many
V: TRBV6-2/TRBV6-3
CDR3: CASSYAGTYEQYF
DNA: TGTGCCAGCAGTTACGCGGGAACCTACGAGCAGTACTTC

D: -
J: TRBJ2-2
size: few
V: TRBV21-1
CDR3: CASSKAWVLSDPHTGELFF
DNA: TGTGCCAGCAGCAAAGCTTGGGTACTATCAGATCCGCACACCGGGGAGCTGTTTTTT

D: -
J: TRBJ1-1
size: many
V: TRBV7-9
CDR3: CASSPGDFGTEAFF
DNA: TGTGCCAGCAGCCCAGGGGACTTCGGCACTGAAGCTTTCTTT

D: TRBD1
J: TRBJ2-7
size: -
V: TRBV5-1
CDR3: CASSIWGQGPIPEQYF
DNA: TGCGCCAGCAGCATCTGGGGACAGGGGCCGATCCCGGAGCAGTACTTC

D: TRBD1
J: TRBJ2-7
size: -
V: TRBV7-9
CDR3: CASSSYRGFDYEQYF
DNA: TGTGCCAGCAGCTCCTACAGGGGTTTCGACTACGAGCAGTACTTC

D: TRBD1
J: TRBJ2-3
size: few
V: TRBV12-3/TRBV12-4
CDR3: CASSPPGQGSTDTQYF
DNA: TGTGCCAGCAGCCCACCGGGACAGGGGTCTACAGATACGCAGTATTTT

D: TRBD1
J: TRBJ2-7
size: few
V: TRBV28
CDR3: CALNRGPYEQYF
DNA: TGTGCCTTAAACAGGGGTCCCTACGAGCAGTACTTC

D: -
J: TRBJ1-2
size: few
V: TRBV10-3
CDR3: CAIRGRSDGYTF
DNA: TGTGCCATCAGGGGCAGGAGCGATGGCTACACCTTC

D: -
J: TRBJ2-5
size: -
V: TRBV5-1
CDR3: CTSSPGGETQYF
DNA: TGCACCAGCAGCCCTGGTGGAGAGACCCAGTACTTC

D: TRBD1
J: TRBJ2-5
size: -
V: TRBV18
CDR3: CASSPPWDRKETQYF
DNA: TGTGCCAGCTCACCACCGTGGGACAGAAAAGAGACCCAGTACTTC